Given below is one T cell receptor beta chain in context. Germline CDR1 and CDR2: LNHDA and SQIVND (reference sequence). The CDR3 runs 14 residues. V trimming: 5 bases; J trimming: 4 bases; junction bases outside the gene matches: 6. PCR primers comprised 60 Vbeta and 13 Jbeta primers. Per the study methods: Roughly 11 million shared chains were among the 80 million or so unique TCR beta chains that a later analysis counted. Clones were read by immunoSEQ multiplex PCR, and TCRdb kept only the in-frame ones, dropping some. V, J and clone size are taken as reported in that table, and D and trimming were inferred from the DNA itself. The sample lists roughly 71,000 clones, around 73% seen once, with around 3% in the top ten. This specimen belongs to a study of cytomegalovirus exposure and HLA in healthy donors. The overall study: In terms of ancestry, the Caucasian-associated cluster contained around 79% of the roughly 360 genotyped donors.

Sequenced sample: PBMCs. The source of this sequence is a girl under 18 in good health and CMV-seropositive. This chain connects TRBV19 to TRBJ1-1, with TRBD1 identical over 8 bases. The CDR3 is CASSHQTGATEAFF. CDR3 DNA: TGTGCCAGTAGTCACCAGACAGGGGCCACTGAAGCTTTCTTT.